The entry below gives a single T cell receptor beta chain sequence along with its context. The clone's antigen remains unknown. Per-base quality was not reported, and no clone a single base away is much larger than it. The entry originates in a study of shared clonotypes between healthy human individuals (dated by TCRdb to about 2020). Notes on the research overall: The cohort comprised a couple of women and a few men aged 18 to 49 years. Per donor, three plates each were used for CD4 naive and CD4 memory, two for CD8 naive, and one for CD8 memory. To estimate repertoire size and how much clonotypes are shared between individuals, the study performed deep sequencing of blood TCR repertoires from roughly five healthy adults. Different laboratories and diverse techniques were used to prepare libraries and sequence TCR repertoires, to increase sequencing depth and limit assay-specific biases. Per donor, leukapheresis produced somewhere between about 0.8 and 9 billion PBMCs.

Using the deep immunoSEQ assay, TCR CDR3 regions were amplified from genomic DNA by multiplex PCR. For each cell subset, the extracted genomic DNA was distributed evenly across all wells of several immunoSEQ 96-well plates, and each plate served as one replicate. For sorted subsets, 200 ng of genomic DNA, equivalent to 25,000 to 30,000 T cell genomes, went into each replicate PCR. Purified libraries were measured with a Qubit 3.0 fluorometer, size-checked on a Bioanalyzer 2100, and measured again with the KAPA Library Quantification kit. Every immunoSEQ 96-well plate was sequenced on a separate single-read 150-cycle Illumina NextSeq 550 flow cell. The authors' pipeline ran thus. Because the immunoSEQ output included only junctional sequences and no quality scores, the filtering could not be the same as the filtering used for full-length reads. To assign V/J genes and CDR3, sequences were annotated using PyIR, a Python wrapper for IgBLAST v1.9, with IMGT germline references. Any read was removed if the V/J assignment was weak (E-value above 1e-6), the CDR3 was missing, or the read contained stop codons, out-of-frame junctions, or ambiguous translated residues. V3J clonotypes were defined as sequences sharing the same inferred V gene, J gene, and CDR3 amino acid sequence. To compute the percentage overlap between repertoires, the number of shared unique clonotypes was divided by the size of the smaller repertoire. Three approaches were used to assess repertoire richness: RTK rarefaction, the Chao1 estimator, and Recon v2.1 estimates of unobserved clonotypes. Generation probabilities were computed with OLGA for all TCRbeta clonotypes obtained by the gDNA method from several donors. In its TCRdb copy, this immuneACCESS table keeps in-frame sequences only and misses some clones. Where compared with another copy, unresolved V genes explain less than half of these, and the others have no known cause. The V and J calls and the clone size are those of that table, but D and trimming were determined from the DNA. The sample includes hundreds of thousands of clones, with about 91% observed a single time. Jointly, the top ten make up 24% of the sample.

Broader findings and caveats from the paper: Rarefaction of sorted-subset datasets indicated incomplete sequencing despite the large sequencing depth. Pairwise subsampling indicated that sequencing depth was expected to affect the degree of clonotype sharing among donors. Larger estimated clonotype richness was generally found for naive subsets than for memory subsets. When a few donors were compared, the shared fraction of clonotypes was about 5% for naive CD4, 3.5% to 4% for naive CD8, roughly 2.3% for memory CD4, and roughly 0.4% for memory CD8. Higher generation probabilities were observed for clonotypes shared by all four sorted-subset donors than for non-shared clonotypes. The small number of donors limited the genetic and exposure-history diversity represented. Sampling was restricted to blood, and TCR repertoires in tissues likely differ from the TCR repertoires found in blood.

Including the terminal cysteine and phenylalanine, the CDR3 comprises 12 residues. Solely the CDR3 DNA is kept, with 36 bases framed from the first base. V was cut back by 0 bases and J by 14 bases, leaving a gap of 8 bases between them. CDR1 is given as KGHSY and CDR2 as FQNENV, both from the germline V gene. CD8 naive samples consisted of CD45RO-negative cells that were positively selected for CCR7, yielding a CD45RA+CCR7+ population without TemRA cells. The donors were healthy, HIV-negative adults who had no recently reported acute infections or vaccinations. Every donor was a Caucasian adult living in Nashville, Tennessee, USA. Blood was obtained by leukapheresis, after which PBMCs were separated by Ficoll-Histopaque density gradient centrifugation and cryopreserved in liquid nitrogen vapor phase. Analytical flow cytometry was used to check the purity and quantity of every magnetically sorted T cell population. From each sorted fraction, genomic DNA was isolated and quantified by UV absorbance on a Nanodrop 2000c.

This receptor was identified in a man between 25 and 39 years old in good health. Material: naive CD8+ T cells sorted from blood. The sample's cell subset or site label, in plain terms: CD45RA+CCR7+. The chain employs TRBV16 and TRBJ2-6; a tentative D call is TRBD1 (6 bases match). This receptor has the CDR3 CASSQSGHILTF. The DNA sequence reads TGTGCCAGCAGCCAATCGGGACACATCCTGACTTTC.